This T cell receptor beta chain is from a study of monozygotic twins with inflammatory bowel disease. The germline V gene has CDR1 DFQATT and CDR2 SNEGSKA (reference sequence). The CDR3 length is 16 residues. Investigators made cDNA in eight separate reactions per sample. Researchers used template switching to add UMIs featuring a 6-nucleotide sample barcode. One entry per CDR3 protein, without DNA, is what TCRdb gives after re-calling the 5' RACE reads. The ten top clones account for roughly 7.1%, within a sample of about 210,000 distinct CDR3 sequences. The receptor was isolated from a human donor with ulcerative colitis or Crohn's disease, or a healthy co-twin of an affected twin (not recorded which). The rearrangement links TRBV20-1 to TRBJ1-6; the D call of TRBD1 rests on TCRdb alone, since no DNA is present to check it. The sequenced sample was blood. The CDR3 reads CSANTRTGNVRSPLHF.